One and the same sample provided the 5 T cell receptor beta chains below, sequenced in a study of cytotoxic CD8 clonotypes in ibrutinib-treated CLL. The method was immunoSEQ multiplex PCR; TCRdb's version includes in-frame clones alone and lacks a portion of them. The table shows some 24,000 clones, with 78% occurring only once. The sample was PBMCs, taken before ibrutinib treatment. These receptors originate from a human donor with chronic lymphocytic leukemia.

This chain joins TRBV19 and TRBJ2-1; D may be TRBD2 (6 bases). Trimming removed 1 base at V and 7 bases at J, with 11 bases between. This CDR3 is 14 amino acids long. CDR1 is LNHDA, CDR2 SQIVND, per germline (reference sequence). CDR3 bases: TGTGCCAGTAGTATAGTAGCGGAGAGGAATGAGCAGTTCTTC. It is translated as CASSIVAERNEQFF.

The gene calls are TRBV7-2 and TRBJ2-7; D is ambiguous. Germline CDR1 SGHTA, CDR2 FQGNSA. V was shortened by 5 bases and J by 0 bases, with 5 bases between the two germline ends. The CDR3 length is 12 residues. CDR3 sequence reads: CASSPGSYEQYF. CDR3 nucleotides: TGTGCCAGCAGCCCAGGCTCCTACGAGCAGTACTTC.

The chain carries TRBV7-2 and TRBJ2-1; perhaps D is TRBD1 or TRBD2 (7 bases each). CDR3 length: 16 amino acids. V was trimmed by 1 base and J by 3 bases, leaving 13 bases between them. CDR1 is SGHTA and CDR2 is FQGNSA in the germline V gene. DNA for the CDR3: TGTGCCAGCAGCTTAGTGAGCGGGACAGTCTACAATGAGCAGTTCTTC. Translating it yields CASSLVSGTVYNEQFF.

The V and J genes are TRBV7-8 and TRBJ2-7; 9 bases are shared with TRBD1. V was clipped by 5 bases and J by 3 bases; unmatched bases: 11. The germline V gene encodes CDR1 SGHVS and CDR2 FQNEAQ. This CDR3 has 16 residues. This CDR3 reads CASSPPGTGYVYEQYF. The CDR3 DNA sequence: TGTGCCAGCAGCCCCCCCGGGACAGGGTACGTCTACGAGCAGTACTTC. Looking up the rest from reference TRBV7-8 and TRBJ2-7 gives the full variable domain: GAGVSQSPRYKVAKRGQDVALRCDPISGHVSLFWYQQALGQGPEFLTYFQNEAQLDKSGLPSDRFFAERPEGSVSTLKIQRTQQEDSAVYLCASSPPGTGYVYEQYFGPGTRLTVT.

The chain is built from TRBV5-8 and TRBJ2-5, with D perhaps matching TRBD1 (5 bases). With 0 bases removed from V and 5 bases from J, the gap between germline ends came to 8 bases. The CDR3 has 13 residues. Germline CDR1 SGHTS, CDR2 YDEGEE. The CDR3 DNA sequence: TGTGCCAGCAGCTTGGGACAGATGGAGACCCAGTACTTC. As protein: CASSLGQMETQYF.